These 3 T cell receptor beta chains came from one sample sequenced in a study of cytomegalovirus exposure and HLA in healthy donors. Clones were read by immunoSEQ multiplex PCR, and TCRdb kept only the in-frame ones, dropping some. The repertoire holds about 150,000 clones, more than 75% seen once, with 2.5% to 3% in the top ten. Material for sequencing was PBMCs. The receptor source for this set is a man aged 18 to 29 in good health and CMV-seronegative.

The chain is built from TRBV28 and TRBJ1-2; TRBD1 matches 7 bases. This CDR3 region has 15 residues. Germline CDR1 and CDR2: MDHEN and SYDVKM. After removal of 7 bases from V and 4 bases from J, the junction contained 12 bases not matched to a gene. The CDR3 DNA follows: TGTGCCAGCACCTTTCCAGCCGGGACAGTCTATGGCTACACCTTC. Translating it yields CASTFPAGTVYGYTF.

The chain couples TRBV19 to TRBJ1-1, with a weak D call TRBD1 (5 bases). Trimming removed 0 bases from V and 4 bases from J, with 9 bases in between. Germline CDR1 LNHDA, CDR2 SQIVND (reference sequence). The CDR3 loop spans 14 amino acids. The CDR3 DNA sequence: TGTGCCAGTAGTATAGAGGGCAGGGTCACTGAAGCTTTCTTT. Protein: CASSIEGRVTEAFF.

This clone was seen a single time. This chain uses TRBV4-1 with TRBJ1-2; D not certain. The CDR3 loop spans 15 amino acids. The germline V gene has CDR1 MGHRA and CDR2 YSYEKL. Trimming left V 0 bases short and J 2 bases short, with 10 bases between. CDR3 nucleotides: TGCGCCAGCAGCCAAGATACTCCGGTAAACTATGGCTACACCTTC. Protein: CASSQDTPVNYGYTF.